This T cell receptor beta chain was recovered during a study of CD8 T cells in ankylosing spondylitis (dated by TCRdb to the late 2010s). For the wider study: T cell receptor beta repertoires were profiled in healthy donors and ankylosing spondylitis patients so that disease-linked TCR variants could be found. Samples of peripheral blood were taken, and for ankylosing spondylitis patients, synovial fluid was collected as well. The full study cohort comprised around 25 ankylosing spondylitis patients and 85 to 120 healthy donors.

The CDR3 sequence holds 11 residues, the cysteine and phenylalanine included. Kept here is only the CDR3 DNA, which spans 33 bases and is read in frame from base 1. V and J lose 0 bases and 10 bases, and a span of 6 bases separates them. CDR1 and CDR2 were assigned from the germline V gene as SGHRS and YFSETQ. Ten or more counts support this clonotype. What this receptor recognizes is not known. No base quality values were provided; no much bigger clone lies one nucleotide off. The investigation overall reported the following: According to the report, matched synovial fluid samples from ankylosing spondylitis patients were significantly enriched for the disease-linked clones. A TCR beta motif made up of several highly homologous amino acid variants appeared to be characteristic of blood from ankylosing spondylitis patients. The disease-linked clones had a CD8+ phenotype and were found at relatively low frequencies in peripheral blood. Some of the motif variants had been reported before in the synovial fluid and blood of reactive arthritis patients, a finding that suggests common disease-initiation mechanisms.

Sequencing was performed on an Illumina HiSeq 2500. Quantitative 5'-RACE with molecular barcodes was used to prepare TCR beta libraries. The published analysis was carried out like this. A new computational method based on a probabilistic model of VDJ rearrangement was used to identify disease-linked TCR variants. The public reads were reprocessed in TCRdb via fastp at Q25 and MiXCR, keeping in-frame beta chains. One record per CDR3 amino acid sequence lists the most common genes and DNA. The V and J calls come from TCRdb's annotation, not from the publication. The sample table holds about 540,000 distinct CDR3 sequences, of which roughly 13% were seen once. In total, the top ten clones hold 6.8% of the sample.

The rearranged segments are TRBV5-1 and TRBJ2-3; the D gene identity is not certain. The source is a male donor with ankylosing spondylitis. Sequencing input: blood, either unsorted or a sorted T cell fraction (not recorded which). CDR3 loop: CASSLEVAQYF. In nucleotide form, the sequence is TGCGCCAGCAGCTTGGAAGTTGCGCAGTATTTT.